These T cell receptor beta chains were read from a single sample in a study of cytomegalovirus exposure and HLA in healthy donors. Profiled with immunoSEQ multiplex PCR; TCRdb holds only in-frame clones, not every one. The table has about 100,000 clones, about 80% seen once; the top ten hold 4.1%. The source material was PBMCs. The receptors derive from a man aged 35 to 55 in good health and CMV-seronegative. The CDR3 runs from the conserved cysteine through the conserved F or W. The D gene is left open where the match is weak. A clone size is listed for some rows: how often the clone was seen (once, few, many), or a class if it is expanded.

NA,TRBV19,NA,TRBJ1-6,CASSQGWNSPLHF,TGTGCCAGTAGTCAGGGTTGGAATTCACCCCTCCACTTT
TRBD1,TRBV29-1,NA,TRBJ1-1,CSVSTGRNTEAFF,TGCAGCGTTTCGACAGGGAGGAACACTGAAGCTTTCTTT
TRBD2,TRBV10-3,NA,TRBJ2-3,CAINERGAFPYF,TGTGCCATCAACGAGCGGGGGGCCTTCCCGTATTTT
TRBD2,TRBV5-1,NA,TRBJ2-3,CASSLGSGGGTDTQYF,TGCGCCAGCAGCTTGGGTAGCGGGGGGGGCACAGATACGCAGTATTTT
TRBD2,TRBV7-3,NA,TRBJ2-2,CASSKGLASTGELFF,TGTGCCAGCAGCAAGGGACTAGCTAGCACCGGGGAGCTGTTTTTT
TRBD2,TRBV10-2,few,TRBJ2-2,CASSDQAGGRTGELFF,TGCGCCAGCAGTGATCAAGCGGGGGGGCGGACCGGGGAGCTGTTTTTT
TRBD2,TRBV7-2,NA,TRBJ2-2,CASSPGLAGGLFAGELFF,TGTGCCAGCAGCCCGGGACTAGCGGGGGGCCTTTTCGCCGGGGAGCTGTTTTTT
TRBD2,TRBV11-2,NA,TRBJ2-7,CASSLGLAGTYEQYF,TGTGCCAGCAGCTTAGGTCTAGCGGGGACCTACGAGCAGTACTTC
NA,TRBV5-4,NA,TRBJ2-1,CASSLQDVSYNEQFF,TGTGCCAGCAGCTTACAGGACGTCTCCTACAATGAGCAGTTCTTC
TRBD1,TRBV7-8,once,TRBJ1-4,CASSSRTGVEKLFF,TGTGCCAGCAGCTCGCGGACAGGGGTTGAAAAACTGTTTTTT
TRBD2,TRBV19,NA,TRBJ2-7,CASSTRTSGSNEQYF,TGTGCCAGTAGTACCAGGACTAGCGGGAGTAACGAGCAGTACTTC
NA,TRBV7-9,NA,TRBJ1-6,CSSSSVGDSSPLHF,TGTTCCAGCAGCTCAGTAGGTGACAGTTCACCCCTCCACTTT
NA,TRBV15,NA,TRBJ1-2,CATSRPGQYPYGYTF,TGTGCCACCAGCAGACCCGGACAGTACCCCTATGGCTACACCTTC
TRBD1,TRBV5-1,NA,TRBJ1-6,CASSLAGTGVNSPLHF,TGCGCCAGCAGCTTGGCTGGGACAGGGGTTAATTCACCCCTCCACTTT
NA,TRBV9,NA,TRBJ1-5,CASSAGVGRNQPQHF,TGTGCCAGCAGCGCAGGGGTGGGCCGGAATCAGCCCCAGCATTTT
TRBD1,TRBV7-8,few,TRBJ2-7,CASSLGQGRGEQYF,TGTGCCAGCAGCTTGGGACAGGGGCGAGGCGAGCAGTACTTC
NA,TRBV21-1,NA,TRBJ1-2,CASSTSWSGSELSVNYGYTF,TGTGCCAGCAGCACTTCCTGGTCCGGGTCAGAACTTTCTGTTAACTATGGCTACACCTTC